Below, one T cell receptor beta chain is given with its context. Without a recorded count, this clonotype is taken to be large (0.1 to 1%) from its frequency. Its binding antigen is unknown. Including cysteine and phenylalanine, the CDR3 has 13 amino acids. The DNA is not on file. The germline V gene supplies CDR1 ENHRY and CDR2 SYGVKD. The sample comes from a study of CXCR3-negative and CXCR3-positive naive CD8 T cells (dated by TCRdb to between 2017 and 2020). Notes on the research overall: In total, 120 million to 150 million TRB reads were obtained, corresponding to roughly 1.5 +/- 0.3 million reads per library. Diversity and physicochemical repertoire analyses covered roughly ten donors pooled from two independent experiments. TRBV-TRBJ cluster analysis included naive subsets from five or six donors and memory cells from 3 donors. What the authors observed across the whole study: Within the same donor, TRBV-TRBJ usage looked similar between naive CXCR3-negative and CXCR3-positive cells, but memory cells had distinct patterns. Compared with CXCR3-negative naive cells, CXCR3-positive naive cells had TRB CDR3s with higher hydrophobicity (lower Kidera factor 4), lower energy, and higher strength and volume indices. Surface CD5, linked to self-reactivity in mice, was comparable between naive subsets; TCR interaction strength was therefore also inferred from TRB CDR3 physicochemical properties. Because CXCR3 expression was partially decreased after cryopreservation, freshly isolated PBMCs were used for most assays. Comparably high repertoire diversity was found in both naive subsets, whereas much lower repertoire diversity was found in memory CD8+ T cells.

Each CD8+ T cell subset was flow-sorted in triplicate, and 250,000 to 300,000 cells per subset were placed directly into RLT lysis buffer. Naive CD8+ T cells were defined stringently as CD45RO-CCR7+CD27+CD95- to exclude memory contaminants. Standard density gradient centrifugation was used to isolate peripheral blood mononuclear cells from buffy coats. Naive CXCR3-negative and CXCR3-positive CD8+ T cells were flow-sorted on a FACSAria III. Total RNA was extracted from sorted cells with an RNeasy Mini Kit. Instrument used: NextSeq 550. The Human TCR Profiling Kit (MiLaboratory) was used to make UMI-labeled 5' RACE TRB cDNA libraries. cDNA synthesis used the entire amount of extracted RNA, and PCR amplification then used the entire amount of cDNA produced. The libraries were made side by side, with each library going through the same number of PCR cycles. Regarding the original processing steps: About 54,000 +/- 9,700 unique UMI-labeled TRB cDNA molecules per library were extracted with MIGEC and MiXCR, with at least two reads per UMI required. An average of approximately 40,000 +/- 10,000 functional in-frame TRB CDR3 nucleotide clonotypes without stop codons was found per library. After downsampling to 5000 UMI-labeled TRB molecules per sample, diversity metrics, including normalized Shannon-Wiener and Chao1, were computed in VDJtools. VDJtools was used to calculate clonotype-size-weighted physicochemical properties of the central five CDR3 residues, namely interaction energy, strength, volume and Kidera factor 4. After TCRdb reprocessed the reads, each CDR3 protein sequence was kept as one row, without DNA. None of the V and J calls come from the authors' own analysis; TCRdb made them. The table held for this sample gives around 3,000 distinct CDR3 sequences. The ten largest clones represent over 1.1% of the sample.

Material for sequencing was naive CXCR3+ CD8+ T cells from blood. This specimen's cell subset or site label, per the study, means: CD45RO-CCR7+CD27+CD95- naive CD8+ T cells expressing CXCR3 (TNR3+). The TCR comes from a human donor in good health. Some clones in this sample may be carry-over from other donors' samples. The receptor chain draws on TRBV10-3 and TRBJ1-2. The CDR3 reads as follows: CAISESLAYGYTF.